The present T cell receptor (beta chain) was sequenced within a study of neurological immune-mediated disorders. This clonotype was recorded at least ten times. TCRdb analysed the 5' RACE reads with MiXCR anew, one entry per CDR3 protein. Of 35,000 or so distinct CDR3 sequences listed, 12% to 15% were seen once; the top ten hold about a quarter. The V end was cut by 5 bases, the J end by 3 bases, with 25 bases between. The CDR3 runs to 18 residues. CDR1 is LGHDT and CDR2 is YNNKEL in the germline V gene (reference sequence). Sequencing was carried out using PBMCs. This sequence originates from a woman in her 50s with HTLV-1-associated myelopathy (HAM/TSP). The gene calls are TRBV3-1 and TRBJ1-1; D perhaps matches TRBD1 (5 bases). The CDR3: CASSNTGWKGTIYTEAFF. DNA of the CDR3: TGTGCCAGCAGCAACACGGGTTGGAAAGGGACTATATACACTGAAGCTTTCTTT. The full variable domain, with the rest looked up from reference TRBV3-1 and TRBJ1-1, is DTAVSQTPKYLVTQMGNDKSIKCEQNLGHDTMYWYKQDSKKFLKIMFSYNNKELIINETVPNRFSPKSPDKAHLNLHINSLELGDSAVYFCASSNTGWKGTIYTEAFFGQGTRLTVV.